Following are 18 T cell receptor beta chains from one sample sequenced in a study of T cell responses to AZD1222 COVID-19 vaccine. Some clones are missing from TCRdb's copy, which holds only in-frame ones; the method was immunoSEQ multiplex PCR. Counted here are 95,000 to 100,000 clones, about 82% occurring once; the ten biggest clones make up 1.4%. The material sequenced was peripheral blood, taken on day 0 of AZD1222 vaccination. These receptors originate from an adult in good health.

The CDR3 bases are TGTGCCAGTAGGATCGGGGGGACAGCGAACACTGAAGCTTTCTTT. Its translation: CASRIGGTANTEAFF. The V call is TRBV19, the J call TRBJ1-1; TRBD1 aligns across 7 bases. CDR1 is LNHDA and CDR2 is SQIVND in the germline V gene (reference sequence). After removal of 6 bases from V and 1 base from J, the junction contained 8 bases not matched to a gene. There are 15 residues in the CDR3.

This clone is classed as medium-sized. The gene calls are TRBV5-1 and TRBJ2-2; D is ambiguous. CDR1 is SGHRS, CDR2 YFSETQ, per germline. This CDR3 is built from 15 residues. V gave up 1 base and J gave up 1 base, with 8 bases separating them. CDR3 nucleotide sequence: TGCGCCAGCAGCTTGCGTGCCGGGAACACCGGGGAGCTGTTTTTT. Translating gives CASSLRAGNTGELFF.

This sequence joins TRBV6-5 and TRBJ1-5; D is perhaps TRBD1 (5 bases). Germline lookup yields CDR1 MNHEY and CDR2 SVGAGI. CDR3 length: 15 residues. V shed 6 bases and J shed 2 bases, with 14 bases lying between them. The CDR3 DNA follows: TGTGCCAGCAGGCGATCTGGGGGGGGCAATCAGCCCCAGCATTTT. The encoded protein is CASRRSGGGNQPQHF.

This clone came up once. The CDR3 spells CASSLDSSVQPQHF. The CDR3 nucleotides are TGCGCCAGCAGTCTAGACAGTTCTGTTCAGCCCCAGCATTTT. The gene calls are TRBV4-1 and TRBJ1-5; weak D call: TRBD1 (5 bases). Deletions cut 6 bases from V and 6 bases from J, with 15 bases between. CDR1 and CDR2 (germline): MGHRA, YSYEKL. CDR3 length equals 14 residues.

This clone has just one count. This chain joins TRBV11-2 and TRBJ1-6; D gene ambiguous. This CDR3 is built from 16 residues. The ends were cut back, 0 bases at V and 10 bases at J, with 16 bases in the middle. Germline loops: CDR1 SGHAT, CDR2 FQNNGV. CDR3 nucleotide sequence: TGTGCCAGCAGCTTAGATTTGTGGGGAGAAAAGTCACCCCTCCACTTT. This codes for CASSLDLWGEKSPLHF.

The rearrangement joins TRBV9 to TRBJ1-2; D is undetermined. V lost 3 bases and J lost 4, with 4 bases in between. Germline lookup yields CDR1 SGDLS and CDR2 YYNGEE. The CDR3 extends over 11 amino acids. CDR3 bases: TGTGCCAGCAGCGGACCCTATGGCTACACCTTC. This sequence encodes CASSGPYGYTF.

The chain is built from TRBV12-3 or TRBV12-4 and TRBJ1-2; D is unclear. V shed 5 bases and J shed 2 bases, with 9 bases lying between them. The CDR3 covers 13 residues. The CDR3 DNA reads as TGTGCCAGCAGTACCGGACCCAACTATGGCTACACCTTC. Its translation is CASSTGPNYGYTF.

CDR3 region: CASSFTSGSGETQYF. CDR3 bases: TGTGCCAGCAGCTTTACTAGCGGGAGTGGGGAGACCCAGTACTTC. The chain employs TRBV5-4 and TRBJ2-5; 11 nucleotides match TRBD2. Germline V gene lookup returns CDR1 SGHNT and CDR2 YYREEE (reference sequence). The CDR3 contains 15 residues. With V trimmed by 2 bases and J by 5 bases, 5 bases remained unmatched.

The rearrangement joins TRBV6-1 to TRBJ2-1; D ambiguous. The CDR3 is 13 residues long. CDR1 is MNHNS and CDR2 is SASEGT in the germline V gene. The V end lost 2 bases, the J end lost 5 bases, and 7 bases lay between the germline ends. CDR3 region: CASSETINNEQFF. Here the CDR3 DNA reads TGTGCCAGCAGTGAAACGATCAACAATGAGCAGTTCTTC.

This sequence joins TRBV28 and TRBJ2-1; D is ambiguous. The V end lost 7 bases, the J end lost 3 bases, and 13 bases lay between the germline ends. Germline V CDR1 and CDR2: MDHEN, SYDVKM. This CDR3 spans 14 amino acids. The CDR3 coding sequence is TGTGCCAGCACGAACGGCGGAGTCTACAATGAGCAGTTCTTC. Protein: CASTNGGVYNEQFF.

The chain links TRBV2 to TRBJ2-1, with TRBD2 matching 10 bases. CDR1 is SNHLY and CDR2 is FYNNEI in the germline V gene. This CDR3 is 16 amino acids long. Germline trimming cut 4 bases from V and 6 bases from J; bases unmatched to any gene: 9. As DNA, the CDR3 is TGTGCCAGCAGTGCGTCAGCGGGAGGGCGTATCAATGAGCAGTTCTTC. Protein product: CASSASAGGRINEQFF.

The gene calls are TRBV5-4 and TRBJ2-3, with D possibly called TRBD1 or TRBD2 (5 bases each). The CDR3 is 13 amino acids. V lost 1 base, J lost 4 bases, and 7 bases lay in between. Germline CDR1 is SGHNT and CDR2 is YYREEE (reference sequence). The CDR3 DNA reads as TGTGCCAGCAGCTTGAGGGGACCAGATACGCAGTATTTT. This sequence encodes CASSLRGPDTQYF.

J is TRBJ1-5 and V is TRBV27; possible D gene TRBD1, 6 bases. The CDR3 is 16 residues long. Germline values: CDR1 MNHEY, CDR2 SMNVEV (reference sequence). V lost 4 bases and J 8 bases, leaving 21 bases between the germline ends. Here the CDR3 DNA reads TGTGCCAGCAGTTCAATAGCAGGGACATTCGGGAAGCCCCAGCATTTT. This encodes CASSSIAGTFGKPQHF.

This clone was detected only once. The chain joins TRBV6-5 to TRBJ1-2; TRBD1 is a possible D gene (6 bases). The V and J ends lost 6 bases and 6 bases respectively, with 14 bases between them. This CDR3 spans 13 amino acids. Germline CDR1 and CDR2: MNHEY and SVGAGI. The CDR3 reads CASSHRESDGYTF. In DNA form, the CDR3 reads TGTGCCAGCAGCCACAGGGAATCCGATGGCTACACCTTC.

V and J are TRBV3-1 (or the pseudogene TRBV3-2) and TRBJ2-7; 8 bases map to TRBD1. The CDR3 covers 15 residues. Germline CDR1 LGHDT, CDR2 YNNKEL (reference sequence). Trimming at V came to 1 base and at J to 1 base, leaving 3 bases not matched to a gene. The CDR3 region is CASSQGQGKSYEQYF. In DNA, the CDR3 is TGTGCCAGCAGCCAAGGACAGGGGAAATCCTACGAGCAGTACTTC.

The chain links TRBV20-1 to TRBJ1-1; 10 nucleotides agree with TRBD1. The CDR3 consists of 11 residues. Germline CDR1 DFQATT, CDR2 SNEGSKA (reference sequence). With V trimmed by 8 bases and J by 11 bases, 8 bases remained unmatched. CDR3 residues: CSKGTGVGAFF. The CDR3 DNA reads TGCAGTAAGGGGACAGGGGTAGGGGCTTTCTTT.

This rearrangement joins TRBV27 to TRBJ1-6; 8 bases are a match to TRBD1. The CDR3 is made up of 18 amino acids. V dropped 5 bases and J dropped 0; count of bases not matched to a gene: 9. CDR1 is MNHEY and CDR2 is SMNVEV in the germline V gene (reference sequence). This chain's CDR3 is CASSLSDRALSYNSPLHF. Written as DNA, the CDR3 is TGTGCCAGCAGTCTCTCGGACAGGGCCCTCTCCTATAATTCACCCCTCCACTTT.

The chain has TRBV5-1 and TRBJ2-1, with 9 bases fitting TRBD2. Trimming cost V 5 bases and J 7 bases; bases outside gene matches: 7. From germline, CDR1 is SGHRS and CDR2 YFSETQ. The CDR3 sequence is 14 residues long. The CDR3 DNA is TGCGCCAGCAGTGAGGCGGGAGGGCCGAATGAGCAGTTCTTC. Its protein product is CASSEAGGPNEQFF.